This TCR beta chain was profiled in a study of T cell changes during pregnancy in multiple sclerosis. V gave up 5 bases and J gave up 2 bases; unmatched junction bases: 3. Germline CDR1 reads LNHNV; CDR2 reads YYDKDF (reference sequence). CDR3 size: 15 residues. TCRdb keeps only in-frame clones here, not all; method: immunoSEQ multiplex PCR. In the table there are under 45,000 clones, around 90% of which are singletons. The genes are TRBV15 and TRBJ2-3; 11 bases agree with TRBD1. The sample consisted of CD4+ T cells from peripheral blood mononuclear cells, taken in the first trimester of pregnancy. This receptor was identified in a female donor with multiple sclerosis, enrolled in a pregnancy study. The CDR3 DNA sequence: TGTGCCACCAGCCGGACAGGGGGCTTCACAGATACGCAGTATTTT. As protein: CATSRTGGFTDTQYF.